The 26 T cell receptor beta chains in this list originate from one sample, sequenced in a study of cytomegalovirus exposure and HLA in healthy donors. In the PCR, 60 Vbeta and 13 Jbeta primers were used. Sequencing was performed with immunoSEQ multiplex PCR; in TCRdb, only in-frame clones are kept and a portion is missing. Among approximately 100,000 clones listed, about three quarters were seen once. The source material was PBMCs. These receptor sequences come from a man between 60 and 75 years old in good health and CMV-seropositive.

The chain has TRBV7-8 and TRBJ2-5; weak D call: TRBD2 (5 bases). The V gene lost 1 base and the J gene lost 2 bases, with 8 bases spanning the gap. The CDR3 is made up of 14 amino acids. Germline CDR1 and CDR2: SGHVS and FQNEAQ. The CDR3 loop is CASSLGRTQETQYF. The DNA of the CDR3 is TGTGCCAGCAGCTTAGGGCGGACTCAAGAGACCCAGTACTTC.

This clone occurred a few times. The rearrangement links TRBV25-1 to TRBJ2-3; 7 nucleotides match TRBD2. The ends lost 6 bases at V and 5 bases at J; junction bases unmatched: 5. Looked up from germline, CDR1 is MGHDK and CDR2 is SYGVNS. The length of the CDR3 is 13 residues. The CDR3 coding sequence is TGTGCCAGCAGAGGTCTAGCGGAAGATACGCAGTATTTT. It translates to CASRGLAEDTQYF.

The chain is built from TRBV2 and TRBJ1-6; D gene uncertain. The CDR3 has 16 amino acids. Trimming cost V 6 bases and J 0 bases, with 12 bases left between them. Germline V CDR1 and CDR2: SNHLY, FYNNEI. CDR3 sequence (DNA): TGTGCCAGCAGACCCAGGAGGAGCTCCTATAATTCACCCCTCCACTTT. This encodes CASRPRRSSYNSPLHF.

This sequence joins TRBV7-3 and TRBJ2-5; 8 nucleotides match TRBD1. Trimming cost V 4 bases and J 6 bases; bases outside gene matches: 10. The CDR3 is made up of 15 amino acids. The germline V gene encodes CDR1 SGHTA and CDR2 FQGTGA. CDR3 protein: CASSSERTGWKTQYF. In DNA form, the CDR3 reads TGTGCCAGCAGCTCCGAGCGGACAGGGTGGAAGACCCAGTACTTC.

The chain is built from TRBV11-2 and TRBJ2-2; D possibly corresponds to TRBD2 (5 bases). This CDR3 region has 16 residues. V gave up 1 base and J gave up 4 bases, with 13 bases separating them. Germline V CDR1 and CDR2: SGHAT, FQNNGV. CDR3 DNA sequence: TGTGCCAGCAGCTTAGTATCTAGCCCAGGCACCGGGGAGCTGTTTTTT. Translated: CASSLVSSPGTGELFF.

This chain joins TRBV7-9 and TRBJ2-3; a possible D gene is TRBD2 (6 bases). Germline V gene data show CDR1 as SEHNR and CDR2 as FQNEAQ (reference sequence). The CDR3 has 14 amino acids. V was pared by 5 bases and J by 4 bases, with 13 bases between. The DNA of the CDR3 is TGTGCCAGCAGCCGAGGCGGGGCTGCAGATACGCAGTATTTT. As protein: CASSRGGAADTQYF. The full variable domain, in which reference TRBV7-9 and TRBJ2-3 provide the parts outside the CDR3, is DTGVSQNPRHKITKRGQNVTFRCDPISEHNRLYWYRQTLGQGPEFLTYFQNEAQLEKSRLLSDRFSAERPKGSFSTLEIQRTEQGDSAMYLCASSRGGAADTQYFGPGTRLTVL.

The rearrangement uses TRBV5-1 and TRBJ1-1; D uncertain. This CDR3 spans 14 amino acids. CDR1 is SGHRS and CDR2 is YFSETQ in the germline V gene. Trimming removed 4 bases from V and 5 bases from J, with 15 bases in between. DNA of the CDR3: TGCGCCAGCAGCAAAGAGACGGGTGTGACTGAAGCTTTCTTT. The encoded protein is CASSKETGVTEAFF.

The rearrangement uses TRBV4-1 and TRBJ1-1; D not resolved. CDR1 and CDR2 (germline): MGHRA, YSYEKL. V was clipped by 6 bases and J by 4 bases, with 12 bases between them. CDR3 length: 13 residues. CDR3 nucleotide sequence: TGCGCCAGCAGTTGGGTGGCGGGCACTGAAGCTTTCTTT. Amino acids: CASSWVAGTEAFF.

The CDR3 DNA sequence: TGTGCCATCGGTTCTGACAGAGATCAGCCCCAGCATTTT. Protein product: CAIGSDRDQPQHF. The chain carries TRBV10-3 and TRBJ1-5; D may be TRBD1 (5 bases). Trimming removed 8 bases at V and 5 bases at J, with 13 bases between. The CDR3 covers 13 residues. Germline V gene lookup returns CDR1 ENHRY and CDR2 SYGVKD.

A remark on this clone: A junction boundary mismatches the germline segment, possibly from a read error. CDR3 DNA: TGTGCCAGCGCGACAGACAGACAAGAGCCCCAGTACTTC. As protein: CASATDRQEPQYF. This sequence joins TRBV18 and TRBJ2-5, with D possibly matching TRBD1 (5 bases). Germline V gene data show CDR1 as KGHSH and CDR2 as LQKENI. The CDR3 sequence is 13 residues long.

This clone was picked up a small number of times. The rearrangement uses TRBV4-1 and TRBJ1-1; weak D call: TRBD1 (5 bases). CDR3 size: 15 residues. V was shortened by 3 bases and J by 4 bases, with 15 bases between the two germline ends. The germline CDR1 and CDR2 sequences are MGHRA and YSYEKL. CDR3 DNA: TGCGCCAGCAGCCAGCATGCGGGGAGGGGCACTGAAGCTTTCTTT. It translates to CASSQHAGRGTEAFF.

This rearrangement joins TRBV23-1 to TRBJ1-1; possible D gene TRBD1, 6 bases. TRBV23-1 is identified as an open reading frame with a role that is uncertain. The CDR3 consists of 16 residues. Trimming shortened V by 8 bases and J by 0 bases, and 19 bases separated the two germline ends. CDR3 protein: CASQKGGAVMNTEAFF. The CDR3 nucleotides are TGCGCCAGCCAAAAAGGGGGGGCCGTTATGAACACTGAAGCTTTCTTT.

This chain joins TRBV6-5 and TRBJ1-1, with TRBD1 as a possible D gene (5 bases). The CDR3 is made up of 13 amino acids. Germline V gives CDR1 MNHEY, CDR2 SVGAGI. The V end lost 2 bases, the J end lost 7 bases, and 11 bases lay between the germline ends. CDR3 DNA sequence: TGTGCCAGCAGTTACGGTGGGGGGGGTGAAGCTTTCTTT. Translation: CASSYGGGGEAFF.

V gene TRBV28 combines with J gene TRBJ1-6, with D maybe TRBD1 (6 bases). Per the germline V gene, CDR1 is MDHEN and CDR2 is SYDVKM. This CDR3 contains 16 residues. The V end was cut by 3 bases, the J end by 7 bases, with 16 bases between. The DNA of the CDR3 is TGTGCCAGCAGTTTGATCCAGGGACAATTGAATTCACCCCTCCACTTT. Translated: CASSLIQGQLNSPLHF.

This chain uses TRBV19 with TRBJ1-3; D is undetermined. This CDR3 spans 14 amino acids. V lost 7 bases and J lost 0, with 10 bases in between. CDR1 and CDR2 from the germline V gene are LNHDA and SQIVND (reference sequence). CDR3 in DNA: TGTGCCAGTAACCACGGGAACTCTGGAAACACCATATATTTT. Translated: CASNHGNSGNTIYF.

In DNA, the CDR3 is TGTGCCAGCACCGGACAGGGGGCGTGGGGCTACACCTTC. Translating gives CASTGQGAWGYTF. V and J are TRBV27 and TRBJ1-2, with 11 bases lining up with TRBD1. This CDR3 contains 13 residues. V shed 7 bases, J shed 8 bases, and the junction held 6 bases outside the gene matches. CDR1 is MNHEY and CDR2 is SMNVEV in the germline V gene (reference sequence).

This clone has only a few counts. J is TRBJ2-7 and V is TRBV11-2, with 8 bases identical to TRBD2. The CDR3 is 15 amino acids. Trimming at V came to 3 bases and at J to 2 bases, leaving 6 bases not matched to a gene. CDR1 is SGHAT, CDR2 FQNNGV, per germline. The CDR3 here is CASSLLAGSTYEQYF. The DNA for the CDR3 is TGTGCCAGCAGCTTGTTAGCGGGGTCGACCTACGAGCAGTACTTC.

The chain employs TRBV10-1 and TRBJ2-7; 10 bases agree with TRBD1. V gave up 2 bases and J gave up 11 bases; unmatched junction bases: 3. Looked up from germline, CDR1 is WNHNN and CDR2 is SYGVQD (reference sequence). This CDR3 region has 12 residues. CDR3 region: CASSEGDRGKYF. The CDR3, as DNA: TGCGCCAGCAGTGAGGGGGACAGGGGAAAGTACTTC.

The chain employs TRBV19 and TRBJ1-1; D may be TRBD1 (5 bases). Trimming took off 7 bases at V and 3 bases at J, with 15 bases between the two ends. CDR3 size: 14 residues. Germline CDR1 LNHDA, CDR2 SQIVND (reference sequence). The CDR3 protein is CASTQGGRDTEAFF. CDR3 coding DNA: TGTGCCAGTACCCAGGGCGGGAGGGACACTGAAGCTTTCTTT.

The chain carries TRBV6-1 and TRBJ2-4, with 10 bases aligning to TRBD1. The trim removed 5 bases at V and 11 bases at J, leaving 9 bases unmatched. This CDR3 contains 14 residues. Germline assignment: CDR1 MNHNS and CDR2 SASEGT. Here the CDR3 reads CASSQPGQGRLQYF. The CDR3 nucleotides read TGTGCCAGCAGTCAACCGGGACAGGGGCGTCTTCAGTACTTC.

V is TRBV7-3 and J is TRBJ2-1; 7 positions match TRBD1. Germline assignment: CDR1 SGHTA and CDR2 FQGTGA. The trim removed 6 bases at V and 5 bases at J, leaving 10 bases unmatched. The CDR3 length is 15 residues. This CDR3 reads CASRQTRDRNNEQFF. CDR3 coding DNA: TGTGCCAGCAGGCAAACCCGGGACAGAAACAATGAGCAGTTCTTC.

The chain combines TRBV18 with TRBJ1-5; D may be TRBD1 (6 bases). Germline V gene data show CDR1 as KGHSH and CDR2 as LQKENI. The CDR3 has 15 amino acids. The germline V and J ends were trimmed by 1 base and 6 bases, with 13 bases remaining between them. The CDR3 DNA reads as TGTGCCAGCTCACCACAGGGAGGGGGAGTTCAGCCCCAGCATTTT. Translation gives CASSPQGGGVQPQHF.

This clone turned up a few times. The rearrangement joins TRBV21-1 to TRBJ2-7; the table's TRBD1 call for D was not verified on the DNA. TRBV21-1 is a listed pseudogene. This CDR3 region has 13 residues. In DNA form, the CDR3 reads TGTGCCAGCAGTCCGGACAGGGAGCACGAGCAGTACTTC. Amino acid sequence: CASSPDREHEQYF.

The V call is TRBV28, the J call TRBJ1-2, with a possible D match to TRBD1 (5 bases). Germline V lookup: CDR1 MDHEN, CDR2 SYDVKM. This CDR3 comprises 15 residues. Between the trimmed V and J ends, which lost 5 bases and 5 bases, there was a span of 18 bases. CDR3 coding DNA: TGTGCCAGCAGTCCCCCGGTCGGGGGAGCTTATGGCTACACCTTC. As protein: CASSPPVGGAYGYTF.

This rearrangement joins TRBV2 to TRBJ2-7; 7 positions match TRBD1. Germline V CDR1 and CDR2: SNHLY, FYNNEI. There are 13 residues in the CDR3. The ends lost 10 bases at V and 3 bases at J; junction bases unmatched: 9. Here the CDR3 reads CATGTDRIYEQYF. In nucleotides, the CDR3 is TGTGCCACCGGGACAGACCGTATCTACGAGCAGTACTTC. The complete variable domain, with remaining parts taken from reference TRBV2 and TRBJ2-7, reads EPEVTQTPSHQVTQMGQEVILRCVPISNHLYFYWYRQILGQKVEFLVSFYNNEISEKSEIFDDQFSVERPDGSNFTLKIRSTKLEDSAMYFCATGTDRIYEQYFGPGTRLTVT.

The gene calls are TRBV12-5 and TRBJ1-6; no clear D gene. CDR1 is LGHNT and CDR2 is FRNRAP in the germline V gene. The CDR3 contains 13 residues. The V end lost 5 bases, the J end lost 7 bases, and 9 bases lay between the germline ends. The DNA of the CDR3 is TGTGCTAGTGGTCCCAGTCCCAATTCACCCCTCCACTTT. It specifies CASGPSPNSPLHF.